This T cell receptor beta chain was retrieved from a study of shared clonotypes between healthy human individuals. The study's findings and limits: Among donors, sharing of clonotypes was expected to be affected by sequencing depth.

The donors were all Caucasian adults (living in Nashville, Tennessee). Negatively enriched CD4+ T cells were divided by CD45RA into naive and memory. Concerning this clone: What it binds is unknown.

Germline CDR1 reads SGHRS; CDR2 reads YFSETQ. Deletions cut 1 base from V and 0 bases from J, with 11 bases between. CDR3 length equals 16 residues. TCRdb's copy holds only in-frame clones and misses some; the assay was immunoSEQ multiplex PCR. The sample holds approximately 1.1 million clones, more than 75% seen once. Specimen: memory CD4+ T cells from PBMCs. This sample's subset: CD45RA-negative fraction. The TCR originated in a man younger than 35 in good health. Some clones in this sample may be carry-over from other donors' samples. The J gene is TRBJ1-3, the V gene TRBV5-1; D is uncertain. This chain's CDR3 is CASSLNVGSSGNTIYF. CDR3 in DNA: TGCGCCAGCAGCTTGAATGTCGGGAGCTCTGGAAACACCATATATTTT.